This T cell receptor beta chain derives from a study of blood T cell repertoires in COVID-19. For the study at large: In each case, the material was cDNA or gDNA derived from T cells, B-cell-depleted T cells, or PBMCs.

The CDR3 totals 19 residues. Germline CDR1 and CDR2: KGHDR and SFDVKD. Germline trimming cut 2 bases from V and 2 bases from J; bases unmatched to any gene: 11. Using immunoSEQ multiplex PCR, the repertoire was profiled, and TCRdb retains in-frame clones only, with some absent. The repertoire holds about 330,000 clones, with almost 85% as singletons. The sequenced sample was peripheral blood. The genes are TRBV24-1 and TRBJ2-2; 9 positions agree with TRBD1. This clonotype was sampled from a human donor in a cohort sampled during active COVID-19. For the CDR3, the DNA is TGTGCCACCAGTGATTACCGCGGACGGACAGGGGACAACACCGGGGAGCTGTTTTTT. Encoded protein: CATSDYRGRTGDNTGELFF.